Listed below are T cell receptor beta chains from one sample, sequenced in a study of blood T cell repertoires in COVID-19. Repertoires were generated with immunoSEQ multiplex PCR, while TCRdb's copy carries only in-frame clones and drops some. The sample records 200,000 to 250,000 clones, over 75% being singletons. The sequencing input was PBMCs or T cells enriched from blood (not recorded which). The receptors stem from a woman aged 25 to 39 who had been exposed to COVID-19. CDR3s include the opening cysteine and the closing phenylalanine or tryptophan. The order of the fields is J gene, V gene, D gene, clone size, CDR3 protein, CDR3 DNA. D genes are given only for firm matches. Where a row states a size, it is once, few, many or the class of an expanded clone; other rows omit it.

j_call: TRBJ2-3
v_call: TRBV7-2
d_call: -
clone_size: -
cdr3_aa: CASSLEARGRSTQYF
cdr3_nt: TGTGCCAGCAGCTTAGAAGCGCGGGGCCGCTCTACGCAGTATTTT

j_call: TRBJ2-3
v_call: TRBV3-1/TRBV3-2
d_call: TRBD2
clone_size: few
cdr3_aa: CASRAAGGPTDTQYF
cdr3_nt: TGTGCCAGCAGGGCAGCGGGAGGGCCCACAGATACGCAGTATTTT

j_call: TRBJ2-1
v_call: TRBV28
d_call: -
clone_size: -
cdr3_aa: CASSLLSDEQFF
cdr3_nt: TGTGCCAGCAGTTTATTGAGCGATGAGCAGTTCTTC

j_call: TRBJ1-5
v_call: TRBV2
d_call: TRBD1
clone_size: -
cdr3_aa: CASSERDSPWGLNQPQHF
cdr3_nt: TGTGCCAGCAGTGAGAGGGACAGTCCCTGGGGTCTCAATCAGCCCCAGCATTTT

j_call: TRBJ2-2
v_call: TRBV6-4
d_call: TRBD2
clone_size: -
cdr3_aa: CASSELAGGAGELFF
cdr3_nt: TGTGCCAGCAGTGAACTAGCGGGAGGCGCCGGGGAGCTGTTTTTT

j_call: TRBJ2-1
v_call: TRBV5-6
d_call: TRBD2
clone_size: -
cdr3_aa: CASSEAGGPLNEQFF
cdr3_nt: TGTGCCAGCAGTGAGGCGGGAGGGCCTTTAAATGAGCAGTTCTTC

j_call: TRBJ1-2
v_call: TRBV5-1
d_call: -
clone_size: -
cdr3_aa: CASSLAGDYGYTF
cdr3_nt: TGCGCCAGCAGCTTGGCGGGAGACTATGGCTACACCTTC

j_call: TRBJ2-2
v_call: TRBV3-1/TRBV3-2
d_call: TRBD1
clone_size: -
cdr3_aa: CASSQGQPNTGELFF
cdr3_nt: TGTGCCAGCAGCCAGGGACAGCCGAACACCGGGGAGCTGTTTTTT

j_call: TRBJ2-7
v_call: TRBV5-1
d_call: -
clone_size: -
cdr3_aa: CASSLSGGANYEQYF
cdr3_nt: TGCGCCAGCAGCTTGTCAGGCGGGGCTAACTACGAGCAGTACTTC

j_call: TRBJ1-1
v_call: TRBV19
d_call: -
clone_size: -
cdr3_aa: CASSRVNTEAFF
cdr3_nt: TGTGCCAGTAGTAGAGTGAACACTGAAGCTTTCTTT

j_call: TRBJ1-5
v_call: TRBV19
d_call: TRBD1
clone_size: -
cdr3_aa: CASSPYPPGQGALGNQPQHF
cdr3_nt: TGTGCCAGTAGCCCTTACCCGCCGGGACAGGGGGCGCTTGGCAATCAGCCCCAGCATTTT

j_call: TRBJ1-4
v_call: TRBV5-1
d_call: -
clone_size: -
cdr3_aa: CASSLLSANEKLFF
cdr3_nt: TGCGCCAGCAGCTTGCTGTCAGCTAATGAAAAACTGTTTTTT

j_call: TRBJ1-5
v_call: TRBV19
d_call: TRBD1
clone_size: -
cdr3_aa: CASSAMPGTGFNQPQHF
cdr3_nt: TGTGCCAGTAGTGCTATGCCCGGGACAGGGTTCAATCAGCCCCAGCATTTT

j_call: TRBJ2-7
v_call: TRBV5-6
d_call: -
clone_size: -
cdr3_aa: CASSLAYEQYF
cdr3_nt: TGTGCCAGCAGCTTGGCTTACGAGCAGTACTTC

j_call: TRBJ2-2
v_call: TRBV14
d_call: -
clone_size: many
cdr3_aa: CASSRATGTTGELFF
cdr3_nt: TGTGCCAGCAGCCGGGCTACAGGGACCACCGGGGAGCTGTTTTTT

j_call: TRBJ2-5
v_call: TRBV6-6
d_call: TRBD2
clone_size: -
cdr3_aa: CASSYRTSGSIAQYF
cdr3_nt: TGTGCCAGCAGTTACCGGACTAGCGGGAGTATCGCCCAGTACTTC

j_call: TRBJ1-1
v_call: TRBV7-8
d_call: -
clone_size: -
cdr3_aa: CASSLELYREAFF
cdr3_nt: TGTGCCAGCAGCTTAGAGCTCTACAGGGAAGCTTTCTTT

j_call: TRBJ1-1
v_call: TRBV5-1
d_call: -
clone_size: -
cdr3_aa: CASSSGLVLDINTEAFF
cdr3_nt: TGCGCCAGCAGCTCGGGTTTGGTTTTGGACATTAACACTGAAGCTTTCTTT

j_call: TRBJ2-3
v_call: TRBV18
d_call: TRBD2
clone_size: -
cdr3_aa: CASSPLAGKADTQYF
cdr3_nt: TGTGCCAGCTCACCACTAGCGGGAAAGGCAGATACGCAGTATTTT

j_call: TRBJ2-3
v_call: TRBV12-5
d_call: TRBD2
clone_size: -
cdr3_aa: CASGLVVGLAGLDTQYF
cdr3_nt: TGTGCTAGTGGTTTGGTTGTAGGACTAGCGGGATTAGATACGCAGTATTTT

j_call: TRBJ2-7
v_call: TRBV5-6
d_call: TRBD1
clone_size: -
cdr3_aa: CASSPGQGDYEQYF
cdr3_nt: TGTGCCAGCAGCCCGGGACAGGGGGACTACGAGCAGTACTTC

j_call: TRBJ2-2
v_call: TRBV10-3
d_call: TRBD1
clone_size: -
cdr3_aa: CAISESTGATGELFF
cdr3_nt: TGTGCCATCAGTGAGTCGACAGGGGCCACCGGGGAGCTGTTTTTT

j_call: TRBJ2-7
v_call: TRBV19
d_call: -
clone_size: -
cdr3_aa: CASSIDRLAVRGQYEQYF
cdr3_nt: TGTGCCAGTAGTATAGACCGCTTGGCGGTAAGGGGACAATACGAGCAGTACTTC

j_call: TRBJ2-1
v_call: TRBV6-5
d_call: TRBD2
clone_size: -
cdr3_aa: CASSYPGLAGIDEQFF
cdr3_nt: TGTGCCAGCAGTTACCCAGGACTAGCTGGGATCGATGAGCAGTTCTTC

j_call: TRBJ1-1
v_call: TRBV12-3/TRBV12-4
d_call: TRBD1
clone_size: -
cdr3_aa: CASIQGGNTEAFF
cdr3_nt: TGTGCCAGCATTCAGGGGGGGAACACTGAAGCTTTCTTT

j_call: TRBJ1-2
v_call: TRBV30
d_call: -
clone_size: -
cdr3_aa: CAWSPRQVNYGYTF
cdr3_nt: TGTGCCTGGAGCCCTCGACAGGTTAACTATGGCTACACCTTC

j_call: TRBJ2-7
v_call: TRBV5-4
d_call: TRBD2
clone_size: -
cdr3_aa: CASSLGAGVSYEQYF
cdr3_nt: TGTGCCAGCAGCTTGGGCGCGGGAGTATCCTACGAGCAGTACTTC

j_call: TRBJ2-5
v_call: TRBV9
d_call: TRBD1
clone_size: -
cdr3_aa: CASSKGTGVQETQYF
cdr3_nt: TGTGCCAGCAGCAAAGGGACAGGAGTGCAAGAGACCCAGTACTTC

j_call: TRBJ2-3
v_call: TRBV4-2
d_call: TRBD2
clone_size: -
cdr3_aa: CASSQGGEREDLTDTQYF
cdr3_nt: TGTGCCAGCAGCCAAGGCGGCGAGCGGGAGGACCTCACAGATACGCAGTATTTT

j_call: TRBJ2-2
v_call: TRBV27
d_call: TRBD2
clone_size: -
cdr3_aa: CASRAGTRSTGELFF
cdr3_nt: TGTGCCAGCAGAGCCGGGACTAGGAGCACCGGGGAGCTGTTTTTT

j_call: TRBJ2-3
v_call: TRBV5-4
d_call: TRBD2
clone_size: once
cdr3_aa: CASSLGLAGGTSTDTQYF
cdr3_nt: TGTGCCAGCAGCTTGGGACTAGCGGGAGGGACTAGCACAGATACGCAGTATTTT

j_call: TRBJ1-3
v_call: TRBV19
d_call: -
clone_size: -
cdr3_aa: CASSMKSSGNTIYF
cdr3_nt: TGTGCCAGTAGTATGAAGAGCTCTGGAAACACCATATATTTT

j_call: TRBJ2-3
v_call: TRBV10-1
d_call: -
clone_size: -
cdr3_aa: CASKGQESTDTQYF
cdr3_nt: TGCGCCAGCAAGGGGCAGGAGTCCACAGATACGCAGTATTTT

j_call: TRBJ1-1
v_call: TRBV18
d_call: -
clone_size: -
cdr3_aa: CASSPIEGGSGTEAFF
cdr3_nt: TGTGCCAGCTCACCGATCGAGGGAGGCTCCGGGACTGAAGCTTTCTTT

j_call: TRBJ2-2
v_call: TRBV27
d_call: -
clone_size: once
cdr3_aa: CASSLAGLSTGELFF
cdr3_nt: TGTGCCAGCAGTTTGGCGGGACTGAGCACCGGGGAGCTGTTTTTT

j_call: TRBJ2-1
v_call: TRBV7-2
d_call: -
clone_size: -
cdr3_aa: CASSLGARSTYNEQFF
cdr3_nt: TGTGCCAGCAGCTTAGGGGCTCGATCCACCTACAATGAGCAGTTCTTC

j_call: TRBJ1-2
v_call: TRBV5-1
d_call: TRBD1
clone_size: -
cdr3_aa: CASSLEGQGAYGYTF
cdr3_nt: TGCGCCAGCAGCTTGGAGGGACAGGGGGCCTATGGCTACACCTTC

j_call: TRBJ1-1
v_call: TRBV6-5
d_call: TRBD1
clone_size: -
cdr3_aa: CASRGTGTTEAFF
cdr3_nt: TGTGCCAGCAGGGGGACAGGGACCACTGAAGCTTTCTTT

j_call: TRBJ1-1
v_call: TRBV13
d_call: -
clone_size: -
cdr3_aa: CASSQRQRDKNTEAFF
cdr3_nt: TGTGCCAGCAGCCAGCGGCAAAGAGACAAGAACACTGAAGCTTTCTTT

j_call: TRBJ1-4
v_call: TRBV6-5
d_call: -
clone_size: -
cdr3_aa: CASSYRRGVNEKLFF
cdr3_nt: TGTGCCAGCAGTTACCGCAGGGGAGTTAATGAAAAACTGTTTTTT

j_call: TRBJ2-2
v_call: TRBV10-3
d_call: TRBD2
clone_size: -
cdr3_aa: CAISAIRDSSGKGTGELFF
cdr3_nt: TGTGCCATCAGTGCGATACGGGATAGTAGCGGGAAGGGCACCGGGGAGCTGTTTTTT

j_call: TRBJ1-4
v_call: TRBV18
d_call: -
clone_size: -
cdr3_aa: CASSPPEGSREKLFF
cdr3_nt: TGTGCCAGCTCACCACCGGAGGGGTCGAGAGAAAAACTGTTTTTT

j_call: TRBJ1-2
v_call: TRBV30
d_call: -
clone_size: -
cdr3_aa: CASEGNGHLGYGYTF
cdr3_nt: TGTGCCTCCGAAGGAAACGGACATTTGGGCTATGGCTACACCTTC

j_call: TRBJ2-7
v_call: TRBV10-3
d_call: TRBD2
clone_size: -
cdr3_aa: CAITGTSGYEQYF
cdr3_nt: TGTGCCATCACCGGGACTAGCGGGTACGAGCAGTACTTC

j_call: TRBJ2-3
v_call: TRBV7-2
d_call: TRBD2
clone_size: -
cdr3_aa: CASSWGLAGGTDTQYF
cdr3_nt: TGTGCCAGCAGCTGGGGACTAGCGGGAGGGACAGATACGCAGTATTTT

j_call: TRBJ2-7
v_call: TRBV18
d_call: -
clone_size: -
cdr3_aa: CASSPLQAISYEQYF
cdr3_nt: TGTGCCAGCTCACCTTTACAGGCTATCTCCTACGAGCAGTACTTC

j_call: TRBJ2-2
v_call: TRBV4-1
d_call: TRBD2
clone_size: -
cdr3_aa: CASSQGRLAGAAGELFF
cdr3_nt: TGCGCCAGCAGCCAGGGGCGACTAGCGGGAGCTGCCGGGGAGCTGTTTTTT

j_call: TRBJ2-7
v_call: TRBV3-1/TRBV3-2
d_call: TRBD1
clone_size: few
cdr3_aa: CASSQGTGYEQYF
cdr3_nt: TGTGCCAGCAGCCAGGGGACAGGATACGAGCAGTACTTC

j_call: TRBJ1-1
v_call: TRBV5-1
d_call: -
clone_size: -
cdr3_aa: CASSLSRVMNTEAFF
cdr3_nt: TGCGCCAGCAGCTTGTCCAGGGTTATGAACACTGAAGCTTTCTTT

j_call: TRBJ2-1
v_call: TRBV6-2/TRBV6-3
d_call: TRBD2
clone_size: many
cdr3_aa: CASSKGLAGVGFF
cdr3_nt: TGTGCCAGCAGTAAGGGACTAGCGGGAGTAGGGTTCTTC

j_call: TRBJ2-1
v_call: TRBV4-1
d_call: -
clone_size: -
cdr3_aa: CASSQGRGVYEQFF
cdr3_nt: TGCGCCAGCAGCCAAGGGCGAGGAGTGTATGAGCAGTTCTTC

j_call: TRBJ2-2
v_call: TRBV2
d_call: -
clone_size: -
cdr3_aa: CASSDGGTNTGELFF
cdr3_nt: TGTGCCAGCAGTGATGGCGGGACGAACACCGGGGAGCTGTTTTTT

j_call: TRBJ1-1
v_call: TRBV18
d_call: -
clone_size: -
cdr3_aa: CASSPQDMNTEAFF
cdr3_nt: TGTGCCAGCTCACCACAGGACATGAACACTGAAGCTTTCTTT